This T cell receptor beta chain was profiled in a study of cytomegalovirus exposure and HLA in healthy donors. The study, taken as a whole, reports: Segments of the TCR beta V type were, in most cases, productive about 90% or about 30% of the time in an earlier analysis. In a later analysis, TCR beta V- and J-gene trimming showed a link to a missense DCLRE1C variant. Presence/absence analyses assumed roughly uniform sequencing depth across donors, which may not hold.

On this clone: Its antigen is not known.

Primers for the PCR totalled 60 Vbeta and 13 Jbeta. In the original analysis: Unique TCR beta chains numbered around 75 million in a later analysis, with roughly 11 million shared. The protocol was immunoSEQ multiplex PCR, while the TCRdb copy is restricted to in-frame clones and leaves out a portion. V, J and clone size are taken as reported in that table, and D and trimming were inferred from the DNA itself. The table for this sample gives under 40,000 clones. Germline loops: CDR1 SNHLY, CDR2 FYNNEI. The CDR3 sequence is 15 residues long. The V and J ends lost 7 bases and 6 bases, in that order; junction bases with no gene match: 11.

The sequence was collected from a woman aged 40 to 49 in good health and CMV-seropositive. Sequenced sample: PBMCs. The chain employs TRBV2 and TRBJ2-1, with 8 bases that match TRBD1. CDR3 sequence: CASMTSDRAFNEQFF. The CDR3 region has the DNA TGTGCCAGCATGACCTCGGACAGGGCATTCAATGAGCAGTTCTTC.